Below, 16 T cell receptor beta chains from the same sample are listed, as sequenced in a study of blood T cell repertoires in COVID-19. Sequenced by immunoSEQ multiplex PCR; TCRdb stores in-frame clones only, minus some. This sample carries roughly 200,000 clones, around 84% of them seen once, and the ten largest clones take around 19%. Specimen: peripheral blood. The receptors come from a human donor in a cohort sampled during active COVID-19.

This sequence joins TRBV25-1 and TRBJ1-2, with D hard to call. Germline V gene sequence: CDR1 MGHDK, CDR2 SYGVNS. The V end was cut by 4 bases, the J end by 4 bases, with 10 bases between. The CDR3 runs 13 residues. CDR3 bases: TGTGCCAGCAGTGTGAGGGCTGGCTATGGCTACACCTTC. Its protein product is CASSVRAGYGYTF.

The DNA for the CDR3 is TGCGCCAGCAGCTTGGCCGCGGGGTTGAACACTGAAGCTTTCTTT. This translates into CASSLAAGLNTEAFF. The gene calls are TRBV5-1 and TRBJ1-1; D gene uncertain. Trimming left V 0 bases short and J 0 bases short, with 9 bases between. Germline CDR1 SGHRS, CDR2 YFSETQ. The CDR3 has 15 residues.

This rearrangement joins TRBV6-6 to TRBJ2-7; no clear D gene. Germline CDR1 reads MNHNY; CDR2 reads SVGAGI (reference sequence). The CDR3 runs 13 residues. V was shortened by 2 bases and J by 5 bases, with 10 bases between the two germline ends. In DNA form, the CDR3 reads TGTGCCAGCAGTTACGCCACAGTAGACGAGCAGTACTTC. It is translated as CASSYATVDEQYF.

This chain joins TRBV7-9 and TRBJ2-1; 10 positions match TRBD2. Germline CDR1 is SEHNR and CDR2 is FQNEAQ (reference sequence). V was clipped by 5 bases and J by 10 bases; unmatched bases: 11. This CDR3 is 15 amino acids long. This CDR3 is CASSDSGRSRKEQFF. As DNA, the CDR3 is TGTGCCAGCAGCGATAGCGGGAGGAGTCGCAAGGAGCAGTTCTTC.

The chain combines TRBV7-9 with TRBJ1-6; unclear D gene. The CDR3 spans 16 residues. Germline V gives CDR1 SEHNR, CDR2 FQNEAQ (reference sequence). V was trimmed by 5 bases and J by 6 bases, leaving 17 bases between them. CDR3 coding DNA: TGTGCCAGCAGCGATTACAATTATGGCTCTAATTCACCCCTCCACTTT. Its translation is CASSDYNYGSNSPLHF.

The count of this clone is one. The rearrangement joins TRBV24-1 to TRBJ1-2; D gene uncertain. With 1 base removed from V and 6 bases from J, the gap between germline ends came to 8 bases. Per the germline V gene, CDR1 is KGHDR and CDR2 is SFDVKD. This CDR3 has 13 residues. DNA for the CDR3: TGTGCCACCAGTGATTTTAGCAGTGATGGCTACACCTTC. This sequence encodes CATSDFSSDGYTF.

The chain recombines TRBV9 with TRBJ1-3, with 7 nucleotides matching TRBD1. This CDR3 has 16 residues. Germline V gene lookup returns CDR1 SGDLS and CDR2 YYNGEE. Trimming cost V 1 base and J 2 bases; bases outside gene matches: 6. The CDR3 sequence is CASSVQGQQTGNTIYF. The CDR3 DNA reads TGTGCCAGCAGCGTACAGGGACAGCAGACTGGAAACACCATATATTTT.

The chain joins TRBV19 to TRBJ2-6; D gene ambiguous. Per germline, CDR1 LNHDA and CDR2 SQIVND (reference sequence). V lost 2 bases and J 0 bases, leaving 5 bases between the germline ends. There are 15 residues in the CDR3. The CDR3: CASSITRSGANVLTF. The CDR3 nucleotides read TGTGCCAGTAGTATAACTCGCTCTGGGGCCAACGTCCTGACTTTC.

This chain uses TRBV3-1 (or the pseudogene TRBV3-2) with TRBJ1-1; the match to TRBD1 covers 8 bases. In germline, CDR1 is LGHDT, CDR2 YNNKEL (reference sequence). The CDR3 is 15 residues long. Unmatched junction bases numbered 6, after V lost 5 bases and J lost 1 base. CDR3: CASSSAGGANTEAFF. Written as DNA, the CDR3 is TGTGCCAGCAGCTCTGCAGGGGGCGCGAACACTGAAGCTTTCTTT.

The CDR3 DNA is TGTGCCAGCAGCCACTCCGGGACAGCGAGGGGATATGAAAAACTGTTTTTT. It codes for CASSHSGTARGYEKLFF. This chain joins TRBV3-1 (or the pseudogene TRBV3-2) and TRBJ1-4; 7 bases map to TRBD1. J was trimmed by 6 bases and V by 3 bases; bases with no gene match: 13. Germline V CDR1 and CDR2: LGHDT, YNNKEL (reference sequence). The CDR3 is 17 residues long.

The chain joins TRBV5-1 to TRBJ1-4; TRBD1 is a possible D gene (5 bases). Germline V gives CDR1 SGHRS, CDR2 YFSETQ. This CDR3 comprises 15 residues. V lost 2 bases to trimming and J lost 3 bases, with 11 bases between them. The DNA of the CDR3 is TGCGCCAGCAGCTTAAGCGGGGGATCTAATGAAAAACTGTTTTTT. Amino acids: CASSLSGGSNEKLFF.

This sequence joins TRBV5-1 and TRBJ2-5, with D maybe TRBD2 (6 bases). Trimming left V 1 base short and J 0 bases short, with 10 bases between. This CDR3 has 15 residues. CDR1 and CDR2 (germline): SGHRS, YFSETQ. Here the CDR3 reads CASSLSGEYQETQYF. CDR3 DNA: TGCGCCAGCAGCTTGTCGGGGGAGTACCAAGAGACCCAGTACTTC.

This rearrangement joins TRBV3-1 (or the pseudogene TRBV3-2) to TRBJ2-3; weak D call: TRBD1 (6 bases). The CDR3 sequence is 15 residues long. In germline, CDR1 is LGHDT, CDR2 YNNKEL (reference sequence). Trimming left V 4 bases short and J 3 bases short, with 14 bases between. The CDR3 region is CASSPQGFETDTQYF. For the CDR3, the DNA is TGTGCCAGCAGCCCACAGGGATTCGAGACAGATACGCAGTATTTT.

This clone was seen only once. The J gene is TRBJ2-1, the V gene TRBV7-9, with TRBD1 identical over 8 bases. CDR1 and CDR2 from the germline V gene are SEHNR and FQNEAQ (reference sequence). The CDR3 sequence is 15 residues long. V lost 5 bases and J lost 7; bases outside the gene matches: 10. CDR3 in amino acids: CASSPGRGRWNEQFF. The CDR3, as DNA: TGTGCCAGCAGCCCTGGCAGGGGGCGGTGGAATGAGCAGTTCTTC. Complete variable domain (other parts from reference TRBV7-9 and TRBJ2-1): DTGVSQNPRHKITKRGQNVTFRCDPISEHNRLYWYRQTLGQGPEFLTYFQNEAQLEKSRLLSDRFSAERPKGSFSTLEIQRTEQGDSAMYLCASSPGRGRWNEQFFGPGTRLTVL.

The chain uses TRBV6-5 and TRBJ1-2, with TRBD1 identical over 7 bases. The CDR3 is 13 residues long. Per germline, CDR1 MNHEY and CDR2 SVGAGI. The trim removed 3 bases at V and 7 bases at J, leaving 5 bases unmatched. The CDR3 loop is CASSYDRVGGYTF. The CDR3 nucleotides are TGTGCCAGCAGTTATGACAGGGTTGGTGGCTACACCTTC.

J is TRBJ2-7 and V is TRBV29-1; no firm D call. The germline CDR1 and CDR2 sequences are SQVTM and ANQGSEA. The CDR3 is 12 residues long. The germline V and J ends were trimmed by 0 bases and 0 bases, with 3 bases remaining between them. The CDR3 is CSVEESSYEQYF. CDR3 sequence (DNA): TGCAGCGTTGAAGAGAGCTCCTACGAGCAGTACTTC.